Sequencing of this T cell receptor (beta chain) was carried out in a study of blood T cell repertoires in COVID-19. Study details: Whether acute or convalescent, the COVID-19 samples came from the United States, Italy and Spain.

In germline, CDR1 is LGHDT, CDR2 YNNKEL (reference sequence). The CDR3 length is 14 residues. V was shortened by 4 bases and J by 1 base, with 11 bases between the two germline ends. Participants were aged roughly 18 to 90 years, lived in 20 to 30 US areas, and enrolled virtually. Original handling: Amplification with reference gene primers provided the estimates of nucleated cell counts. Repertoires were generated with immunoSEQ multiplex PCR, while TCRdb's copy carries only in-frame clones and drops some. The DNA was the basis for D and trimming; V, J and clone size are from that table. The sample lists 250,000 to 350,000 clones, more than 80% occurring once.

The V and J genes are TRBV3-1 (or the pseudogene TRBV3-2) and TRBJ2-7; D might be TRBD2 (7 bases). The sequenced sample consisted of PBMCs or T cells enriched from blood (not recorded which). This clonotype was sampled from a woman aged 18-35 years who had recovered from COVID-19. The CDR3 loop is CASSRGGDSYEQYF. The CDR3 nucleotides read TGTGCCAGCAGCCGAGGGGGGGATTCCTACGAGCAGTACTTC.